The present TCR beta chain was sequenced within a study of shared clonotypes between healthy human individuals. Study-level findings and limits: Sampling used blood alone; tissue repertoires probably differ.

Comment on this clone: The antigen remains undetermined.

The germline CDR1 and CDR2 sequences are GTSNPN and SVGIG (reference sequence). This CDR3 has 11 residues. Assay used: immunoSEQ multiplex PCR; TCRdb lists only in-frame clones, some missing. The profile shows roughly 500,000 clones, roughly 80% of them singletons. Caucasian adults living in Nashville, Tennessee, provided all samples. The sequenced material came from PBMCs. V usage is TRBV30 and J usage is TRBJ2-5; D gene unclear. The better agreement between TRBJ2-7 and the DNA end casts doubt on the J call. This clonotype originated in a middle-aged woman in good health. Some clones in this sample may be carry-over from other donors' samples. The CDR3 loop is CAWSHHYEQYF. The CDR3 DNA reads TGTGCCTGGAGTCACCACTACGAGCAGTACTTC.